Each of the 8 T cell receptor beta chains below was sequenced from the same sample in a study of Graves' ophthalmopathy and Graves' hyperthyroidism listed by TCRdb under 2018. The data were produced on an Illumina HiSeq 2000. TCR beta CDR3 regions were amplified from RNA transcripts for repertoire sequencing. The first round was an RT-PCR using HTBI primers with the Qiagen OneStep RT-PCR kit, and this first round was followed by a second-round multiplex PCR, then size selection and purification. TCRdb trimmed public reads at Q25 via fastp, called clones via MiXCR and kept in-frame beta chains. Each record represents a unique CDR3 protein, reported with the most common genes and DNA among its rows. The sample records over a million distinct CDR3 sequences, 35% to 45% of which are singletons. 11% of the sample belongs to the ten largest clones. The sample comprised peripheral blood or thyroid tissue (not recorded which). Receptors originate from an adult man with Graves' hyperthyroidism.

This clonotype was recorded a few times. One base away lies a much larger clone, so this may be a sequencing read error. The J gene is TRBJ2-2, the V gene TRBV7-3; D is undetermined. The CDR3 sequence is 13 residues long. The V and J ends lost 5 bases and 7 bases respectively, with 11 bases between them. CDR1 and CDR2 (germline): SGHTA, FQGTGA. CDR3 DNA sequence: TGTGCCAGCAGCCCGGTTGCTGGCGGGGAGCTGTTTTTT. It codes for CASSPVAGGELFF. Full variable domain (missing parts from reference TRBV7-3 and TRBJ2-2): GAGVSQTPSNKVTEKGKYVELRCDPISGHTALYWYRQSLGQGPEFLIYFQGTGAADDSGLPNDRFFAVRPEGSVSTLKIQRTERGDSAVYLCASSPVAGGELFFGEGSRLTVL.

This clonotype was recorded a few times. This chain links TRBV20-1 with TRBJ2-7; D is ambiguous. V dropped 1 base and J dropped 0 bases, with 13 bases sitting between them. The length of the CDR3 is 15 residues. CDR1 and CDR2 (germline): DFQATT, SNEGSKA (reference sequence). The CDR3 DNA sequence: TGCAGTGCTAGAGTCTTGGATGCAAGCTCCTACGAGCAGTACTTC. This gives the protein CSARVLDASSYEQYF.

V usage is TRBV7-2 and J usage is TRBJ2-5; 7 positions agree with TRBD2. Germline V gene sequence: CDR1 SGHTA, CDR2 FQGNSA. V lost 6 bases and J lost 0; bases outside the gene matches: 7. This CDR3 is 15 amino acids long. This chain's CDR3 is CASRHLAEHQETQYF. As DNA, the CDR3 is TGTGCCAGCAGGCATCTAGCGGAGCACCAAGAGACCCAGTACTTC.

V usage is TRBV5-1 and J usage is TRBJ2-7; 12 nucleotides match TRBD1. Germline CDR1 is SGHRS and CDR2 is YFSETQ. Losses at the gene ends were 5 bases for V and 2 bases for J; bases not matched to a gene: 5. The CDR3 totals 15 residues. The CDR3 reads CASRRGQGAPYEQYF. CDR3 coding DNA: TGCGCCAGCAGAAGGGGACAGGGGGCCCCCTACGAGCAGTACTTC.

The chain uses TRBV6-1 and TRBJ1-2; 9 nucleotides line up with TRBD1. Germline V gene sequence: CDR1 MNHNS, CDR2 SASEGT. There are 16 residues in the CDR3. J was trimmed by 1 base and V by 5 bases; bases with no gene match: 8. The CDR3 DNA reads TGTGCCAGCAGTTGGGACAGGGAGCCCATTAACTATGGCTACACCTTC. Amino acid sequence: CASSWDREPINYGYTF.

This clonotype has a count of ten or more. The chain has TRBV6-6 and TRBJ1-2; D is possibly TRBD1 (6 bases). The CDR3 is 14 amino acids. Germline V CDR1 and CDR2: MNHNY, SVGAGI (reference sequence). V was trimmed by 6 bases and J by 7 bases, leaving 18 bases between them. The CDR3 spells CASSPRGGVVGYTF. DNA for the CDR3: TGTGCCAGCAGCCCAAGAGGGGGGGTAGTTGGCTACACCTTC.

Only one count was recorded for this clonotype. As the CDR3 is not closed by the conserved phenylalanine or tryptophan, this likely results from a read error. The genes are TRBV5-1 and TRBJ2-6, with D uncertain. Per the germline V gene, CDR1 is SGHRS and CDR2 is YFSETQ. Trimming took off 2 bases at V and 0 bases at J, with 9 bases between the two ends. The CDR3 runs 16 residues. The CDR3 nucleotides are TGCGCCAGCAGCTTAACGGGCAGCTCTGGGGCCAACGTCCTGACTCCA. It specifies CASSLTGSSGANVLTP.

This clonotype was observed at least ten times. The genes are TRBV29-1 and TRBJ1-5, with 9 nucleotides matching TRBD1. Trimming at V came to 4 bases and at J to 3 bases, leaving 7 bases not matched to a gene. CDR1 SQVTM and CDR2 ANQGSEA come from the germline V gene. This CDR3 is built from 15 residues. The CDR3, as DNA: TGCAGCGTTGCAGCCGGGACAGGGTACAATCAGCCCCAGCATTTT. It codes for CSVAAGTGYNQPQHF.